This TCR beta chain was recorded in a study of blood T cell repertoires in COVID-19 (dated by TCRdb to 2018 to 2020). General notes on the study: The collaborator samples originated in the United States, Italy and Spain and spanned the acute and convalescent phases of COVID-19. The material from the prospective study consisted of cDNA or gDNA derived from T cells, B-cell-depleted T cells, or PBMCs. Deeply sampled blood TCRbeta repertoires from subjects exposed to, actively infected with, or recovered from COVID-19 were included in the dataset. A freely available public database, intended as a resource for researchers studying the immune response to SARS-CoV-2, is where the repertoires were released. The samples were drawn from two sources: the first 160 participants of the ongoing ImmuneRACE study, and about 1,300 subjects contributed by 6 global collaborators. Sample metadata almost always included a de-identified subject ID, COVID-19 status, age in years and sex. Where HLA class I and class II types were available, the types were taken from metadata supplied by the sample provider, not from assay-based typing.

This clone appeared once. It has no known antigen specificity. No base qualities exist here, and no much larger clone lies one base off it. Study-wide findings and limitations: The amount of clinical and demographic metadata varied by source and participant and was provided uncurated.

The CDR3 covers 14 residues, taking in both the cysteine and the phenylalanine. The DNA shown is the 42-base CDR3, in frame from base 1. The germline V gene sets CDR1 to SGHRS and CDR2 to YFSETQ. V lost 4 bases and J lost 0 bases; the stretch between them is 10 bases long. The collaborating institutions used their own protocols to collect whole blood in K2EDTA tubes. Collaborator samples were shipped for TCRbeta analysis as frozen whole blood, isolated PBMCs, or DNA extracted from either sample type. TCRbeta CDR3 regions were amplified from genomic DNA using the immunoSEQ Assay, a bias-controlled multiplex PCR. In the authors' own workflow: Within the assay, amplification of reference gene primers was used to estimate how many nucleated cells each sample contained. Sequence reads were collapsed and filtered to measure the absolute abundance of every unique TCRbeta CDR3 rearrangement. For each sample, productive Simpson clonality was calculated as the square root of Simpson's diversity index over productive rearrangements. TCRdb provides this immuneACCESS table in a form limited to in-frame rearrangements. Some clones are lacking; in checked studies, under half of them reflect an unresolved V gene, and why the rest are absent is not known. The V and J calls and the clone size are those of that table, but D and trimming were determined from the DNA. The table for this sample lists some 270,000 clones; under 90% of them were counted only once. Jointly, the top ten make up roughly 2.2% of the sample.

Sequenced sample: peripheral blood. The sequence is built from TRBV5-1 and TRBJ1-2; the D gene remains uncertain. The sequence was collected from a man in his fifties or sixties with acute or convalescent COVID-19. The CDR3 corresponds to CASSPDTANYGYTF. The DNA sequence is TGCGCCAGCAGCCCCGACACTGCTAACTATGGCTACACCTTC.